This is a list of T cell receptor beta chains from one sample in a study of shared T cell receptors in the human thymus. The assay was immunoSEQ multiplex PCR, and TCRdb's table has in-frame clones only and misses some. The sample includes about 710,000 clones, more than 70% seen only once; the top ten take approximately 0.0097%. The same sample was also studied in work on human thymus T cells.

Source material: thymocytes. The receptors were gathered from a boy in the first two years of life with a congenital heart defect. The CDR3 runs from the conserved cysteine through the conserved F or W. D genes are given only for firm matches. Some rows have no size entry. The others give once, few or many, or a class for an expanded clone.

CDR3 protein	CDR3 DNA	D gene	J gene	clone size	V gene
CASSPHQGLAGAVGKETQYF	TGTGCCAGCAGCCCCCACCAGGGACTAGCGGGAGCGGTCGGGAAAGAGACCCAGTACTTC	TRBD2	TRBJ2-5	.	TRBV9
CASSSDRAWTEAFF	TGTGCCAGCAGCTCTGACAGGGCATGGACTGAAGCTTTCTTT	TRBD1	TRBJ1-1	.	TRBV7-9
CASSQLAGAPSYEQYF	TGCGCCAGCAGCCAATTAGCGGGAGCCCCTTCTTACGAGCAGTACTTC	TRBD2	TRBJ2-7	once	TRBV4-3
CASSFERGQDTQYF	TGTGCCAGCAGTTTTGAGCGGGGACAAGATACGCAGTATTTT	.	TRBJ2-3	.	TRBV28
CASSLGGRGNQPQHF	TGTGCCAGCAGCTTGGGGGGCAGGGGCAATCAGCCCCAGCATTTT	.	TRBJ1-5	.	TRBV5-6
CASSLFTSGTGDNEKLFF	TGTGCCAGCAGCTTATTCACGTCGGGTACAGGGGATAATGAAAAACTGTTTTTT	TRBD1	TRBJ1-4	.	TRBV7-9
CASSLSSGDSYNEQFF	TGTGCCAGCAGCTTGAGTAGCGGGGACTCCTACAATGAGCAGTTCTTC	TRBD2	TRBJ2-1	.	TRBV5-4
CASSLRGTATNEKLFF	TGTGCCAGCAGCCTACGCGGGACAGCAACTAATGAAAAACTGTTTTTT	TRBD1	TRBJ1-4	.	TRBV7-8
CASQLWGTGTRTTEAFF	TGTGCCAGCCAACTGTGGGGGACAGGGACCAGGACAACTGAAGCTTTCTTT	TRBD1	TRBJ1-1	.	TRBV7-9
CATQDRKETQYF	TGTGCCACCCAGGACAGGAAAGAGACCCAGTACTTC	TRBD1	TRBJ2-5	.	TRBV2
CASSLSRGTDTQYF	TGTGCCAGCAGTTTATCGCGAGGCACAGATACGCAGTATTTT	.	TRBJ2-3	.	TRBV27
CASSQGDRGKDQPQHF	TGCGCCAGCAGCCAAGGGGACAGGGGAAAAGATCAGCCCCAGCATTTT	TRBD1	TRBJ1-5	.	TRBV4-1
CASSYSRQVEEKLFF	TGTGCCAGCAGTTACTCGAGACAGGTTGAGGAAAAACTGTTTTTT	.	TRBJ1-4	few	TRBV6-5